Presented here are 26 T cell receptor beta chains from one specimen sequenced in a study of response to subunit inactivated influenza vaccine. Each CDR3 protein gets one entry after TCRdb re-called the RT-PCR reads with MiXCR. The data show about 520,000 distinct CDR3 sequences, approximately 7.2% seen once. Source: PBMCs from blood, taken around 25 months after vaccination. Receptors were obtained from a man aged 50 to 75 who received an inactivated influenza vaccine.

The rearrangement uses TRBV15 and TRBJ1-5; 8 bases line up with TRBD1. Germline trimming cut 3 bases from V and 3 bases from J; bases unmatched to any gene: 7. The CDR3 is 16 residues long. Per the germline V gene, CDR1 is LNHNV and CDR2 is YYDKDF (reference sequence). CDR3 coding DNA: TGTGCCACCAGCAGCAATGGACAGGGTATCAATCAGCCCCAGCATTTT. Protein product: CATSSNGQGINQPQHF.

The chain employs TRBV12-3 or TRBV12-4 and TRBJ1-5; TRBD1 aligns across 8 bases. Trimming removed 5 bases from V and 6 bases from J; junction bases left unmatched: 12. The CDR3 has 16 amino acids. CDR3 amino acids: CASSTGTGPDGQPQHF. The CDR3 coding sequence is TGTGCCAGCAGTACTGGGACAGGCCCCGATGGTCAGCCCCAGCATTTT.

The chain recombines TRBV15 with TRBJ2-7; D unclear. The CDR3 runs 13 residues. Between the trimmed V and J ends, which lost 6 bases and 2 bases, there was a span of 11 bases. Germline V lookup: CDR1 LNHNV, CDR2 YYDKDF (reference sequence). The CDR3 here is CATSRPPTYEQYF. CDR3 DNA sequence: TGTGCCACCAGTAGACCCCCAACCTACGAGCAGTACTTC.

The CDR3 spells CASSFRDNHQPQHF. The CDR3 DNA reads TGTGCCAGCAGCTTCCGGGACAATCATCAGCCCCAGCATTTT. The rearrangement joins TRBV5-5 to TRBJ1-5; possibly TRBD1 for D (6 bases). V was pared by 2 bases and J by 5 bases, with 11 bases between. CDR1 is SGHKS, CDR2 YYEKEE, per germline (reference sequence). The length of the CDR3 is 14 residues.

On this clonotype: A clone one base away is much larger, so this may be a read error. V gene TRBV7-9 combines with J gene TRBJ2-1; D is tentatively TRBD1 or TRBD2 (5 bases each). This CDR3 has 15 residues. Germline V gives CDR1 SEHNR, CDR2 FQNEAQ (reference sequence). V was clipped by 7 bases and J by 0 bases, with 13 bases between them. Written as DNA, the CDR3 is TGTGCCAGCAAATCGGGGCGGAGCTCCTACAATGAGCAGTTCTTC. Translation: CASKSGRSSYNEQFF.

In its sample, this clonotype was seen many times. The V and J genes are TRBV12-3 or TRBV12-4 and TRBJ2-7, with TRBD1 identical over 7 bases. The CDR3 covers 12 residues. V lost 7 bases and J lost 7; bases outside the gene matches: 7. CDR3 coding DNA: TGTGCCAGCACAAGGGGGCTAGGAGAGCAGTACTTC. Residues: CASTRGLGEQYF.

The rearrangement joins TRBV24-1 to TRBJ2-2; 7 bases fit TRBD1. Germline CDR1 reads KGHDR; CDR2 reads SFDVKD. CDR3 length: 16 amino acids. V lost 4 bases, J lost 0 bases, and 4 bases stayed unmatched. CDR3 coding DNA: TGTGCCACCAGTGACCAGGACAGGCCGAACACCGGGGAGCTGTTTTTT. Its protein is CATSDQDRPNTGELFF.

This clonotype came up a few times. The rearrangement uses TRBV18 and TRBJ2-3; D is perhaps TRBD2 (6 bases). Trimming stripped 5 bases from V and 0 bases from J, with 12 bases between. The CDR3 has 15 residues. Germline CDR1 KGHSH, CDR2 LQKENI. CDR3 region: CASSVRLDSTDTQYF. The CDR3 nucleotides are TGTGCCAGCTCAGTACGACTAGATAGCACAGATACGCAGTATTTT.

This clonotype occurred many times. This chain uses TRBV7-2 with TRBJ1-3; a possible D gene is TRBD1 (5 bases). The CDR3 is 14 residues long. Trimming shortened V by 6 bases and J by 0 bases, and 9 bases separated the two germline ends. In germline, CDR1 is SGHTA, CDR2 FQGNSA. CDR3 loop: CASRQANSGNTIYF. The CDR3 DNA reads as TGTGCCAGCAGACAGGCCAACTCTGGAAACACCATATATTTT.

There are a few counts of this clonotype. J is TRBJ2-7 and V is TRBV29-1; 7 bases fit TRBD1. The CDR3 covers 14 residues. V lost 4 bases and J lost 2; bases outside the gene matches: 8. From germline, CDR1 is SQVTM and CDR2 ANQGSEA. The CDR3 here is CSVGVGQGAYEQYF. CDR3 sequence (DNA): TGCAGCGTTGGGGTAGGTCAGGGGGCCTACGAGCAGTACTTC.

The genes are TRBV20-1 and TRBJ2-1; D may be TRBD2 (6 bases). V was clipped by 4 bases and J by 2 bases, with 15 bases between them. This CDR3 has 15 amino acids. Per the germline V gene, CDR1 is DFQATT and CDR2 is SNEGSKA (reference sequence). CDR3 nucleotides: TGCAGTGCTATTGGATGGGGGGAAACCTACAATGAGCAGTTCTTC. As protein: CSAIGWGETYNEQFF.

The chain has TRBV9 and TRBJ2-5, with 9 nucleotides matching TRBD1. The CDR3 has 15 residues. With 1 base clipped from V and 5 bases from J, the junction kept 6 bases outside the gene matches. CDR1 is SGDLS, CDR2 YYNGEE, per germline. As DNA, the CDR3 is TGTGCCAGCAGCGTATCCATACAGGGGGCCGAGACCCAGTACTTC. This codes for CASSVSIQGAETQYF.

This clonotype has at least ten counts. The CDR3 reads CASSYGPGERYEQYF. DNA of the CDR3: TGTGCCAGCAGTTACGGCCCAGGGGAAAGGTACGAGCAGTACTTC. This chain connects TRBV6-5 to TRBJ2-7; D is possibly TRBD1 (6 bases). Germline assignment: CDR1 MNHEY and CDR2 SVGAGI. This CDR3 spans 15 amino acids. V was trimmed by 2 bases and J by 4 bases, leaving 15 bases between them.

This clonotype turned up a few times. This chain links TRBV9 with TRBJ2-1, with D possibly TRBD2 on 6 matching bases. Germline loops: CDR1 SGDLS, CDR2 YYNGEE. The CDR3 has 15 amino acids. Trimming removed 3 bases from V and 7 bases from J, with 17 bases in between. In DNA, the CDR3 is TGTGCCAGCAGCGCCGGGGGAGCGCTTAGTAATGAGCAGTTCTTC. Translated, it gives CASSAGGALSNEQFF.

This clonotype has ten or more counts. The genes are TRBV5-6 and TRBJ1-2; the match to TRBD1 covers 7 bases. V was clipped by 3 bases and J by 7 bases; unmatched bases: 6. There are 13 residues in the CDR3. The germline CDR1 and CDR2 sequences are SGHDT and YYEEEE. The CDR3 region is CASSWRGQSGYTF. CDR3 sequence (DNA): TGTGCCAGCAGCTGGAGGGGGCAGTCTGGCTACACCTTC.

This clonotype has more than one count but fewer than ten. This sequence joins TRBV4-1 and TRBJ1-6; TRBD1 matches at 8 bases. V gave up 3 bases and J gave up 7 bases; unmatched junction bases: 5. CDR1 is MGHRA, CDR2 YSYEKL, per germline. The CDR3 is 15 amino acids. CDR3 DNA sequence: TGCGCCAGCAGCCAGAACGACAGGGGAAATTCACCCCTCCACTTT. Translated: CASSQNDRGNSPLHF.

This clonotype was recorded a few times. DNA for the CDR3: TGTGCCAGCAGCTTGTCCGGGAGCCTCTTAGCCAAAAACATTCAGTACTTC. Translated: CASSLSGSLLAKNIQYF. This rearrangement joins TRBV11-2 to TRBJ2-4, with TRBD2 as a possible D gene (6 bases). V lost 3 bases to trimming and J lost 0 bases, with 15 bases between them. The CDR3 extends over 17 amino acids. Germline CDR1 is SGHAT and CDR2 is FQNNGV.

The sample holds many counts of this clonotype. The DNA for the CDR3 is TGCAGTGCTAGAGTAAACACTGCTACCTACGAGCAGTACTTC. Translated: CSARVNTATYEQYF. J is TRBJ2-7 and V is TRBV20-1; D gene uncertain. The CDR3 sequence is 14 residues long. Trimming stripped 1 base from V and 2 bases from J, with 12 bases between. Germline CDR1 and CDR2: DFQATT and SNEGSKA (reference sequence).

This clonotype has just a few counts. DNA of the CDR3: TGTGCCAGCAGCGTCGGACCGGGAGCGTCCTACGAGCAGTACTTC. It encodes CASSVGPGASYEQYF. This rearrangement joins TRBV9 to TRBJ2-7, with a tentative D call TRBD2 (6 bases). Deletions cut 2 bases from V and 1 base from J, with 13 bases between. CDR3 length: 15 residues. Germline CDR1 reads SGDLS; CDR2 reads YYNGEE.

The sample holds a few counts of this clonotype. The chain's CDR3 is CASSPITSATDTQYF. CDR3 coding DNA: TGTGCCAGCTCACCAATTACTAGCGCCACAGATACGCAGTATTTT. The chain has TRBV18 and TRBJ2-3; TRBD2 aligns across 7 bases. V was pared by 2 bases and J by 2 bases, with 4 bases of the junction left unmatched. The CDR3 has 15 amino acids. Per the germline V gene, CDR1 is KGHSH and CDR2 is LQKENI.

The gene calls are TRBV29-1 and TRBJ2-2; D is perhaps TRBD2 (6 bases). CDR1 and CDR2 from the germline V gene are SQVTM and ANQGSEA. The CDR3 has 12 residues. Trimming shortened V by 6 bases and J by 5 bases, and 10 bases separated the two germline ends. CDR3 sequence: CSVLRETGELFF. CDR3 in DNA: TGCAGCGTCCTCCGGGAGACCGGGGAGCTGTTTTTT.

This clonotype has ten or more counts. The chain is built from TRBV7-9 and TRBJ2-5; no clear D gene. The CDR3 consists of 12 residues. V was trimmed by 5 bases and J by 5 bases, leaving 9 bases between them. Per the germline V gene, CDR1 is SEHNR and CDR2 is FQNEAQ (reference sequence). CDR3 sequence: CASSDDGETQYF. In DNA, the CDR3 is TGTGCCAGCAGCGACGACGGGGAGACCCAGTACTTC.

This clonotype was picked up many times. The chain is built from TRBV29-1 and TRBJ1-2; D gene uncertain. Trimming removed 2 bases from V and 2 bases from J, with 6 bases in between. Germline CDR1 is SQVTM and CDR2 is ANQGSEA. The CDR3 extends over 12 amino acids. CDR3 sequence reads: CSVEIGNYGYTF. The CDR3 DNA reads as TGCAGCGTTGAAATAGGGAACTATGGCTACACCTTC.

The sample holds a few counts of this clonotype. V and J are TRBV5-1 and TRBJ1-1; 7 nucleotides agree with TRBD1. V shed 0 bases, J shed 9 bases, and the junction held 5 bases outside the gene matches. The CDR3 has 13 residues. Germline V CDR1 and CDR2: SGHRS, YFSETQ. The CDR3 loop is CASSLGQGKKAFF. DNA for the CDR3: TGCGCCAGCAGCTTGGGACAGGGAAAAAAAGCTTTCTTT.

The chain is built from TRBV2 and TRBJ1-1; unclear D gene. There are 15 residues in the CDR3. Trimming shortened V by 3 bases and J by 1 base, and 12 bases separated the two germline ends. Germline values: CDR1 SNHLY, CDR2 FYNNEI. The CDR3 region has the DNA TGTGCCAGCAGTGACTACCCACAAGCGAACACTGAAGCTTTCTTT. Its protein product is CASSDYPQANTEAFF.

This clonotype showed up just a few times. This chain joins TRBV7-2 and TRBJ1-6, with TRBD1 matching over 9 bases. The J segment lost 8 bases and the V segment lost 0 bases, leaving 11 bases of the junction unmatched. In germline, CDR1 is SGHTA, CDR2 FQGNSA. This CDR3 is built from 18 residues. This CDR3 reads CASSLAGGTGGGYSPLHF. DNA of the CDR3: TGTGCCAGCAGCTTAGCGGGCGGAACAGGGGGCGGTTATTCACCCCTCCACTTT.